Listed below are T cell receptor beta chains from one sample, sequenced in a study of T cells in Graves' hyperthyroidism and ophthalmopathy. MiXCR, applied by TCRdb to the multiplex PCR reads, yields one record per CDR3 protein. The repertoire holds roughly 580,000 distinct CDR3 sequences, with roughly 14% as singletons. Sequencing was carried out using blood. These TCRs come from a woman in her twenties or thirties with Graves' hyperthyroidism that later progressed to Graves' ophthalmopathy. CDR3s leave out the opening cysteine and the closing phenylalanine or tryptophan. The order of the fields is V gene, J gene, CDR3 protein.

TRBV7-9	TRBJ1-1	ASSFQGGGTEAF
TRBV12-3/TRBV12-4	TRBJ1-5	ASSLYGQAGPQH
TRBV20-1	TRBJ1-5	SASPTGYSNQPQH
TRBV19	TRBJ1-1	ASSFGTGVNTEAF
TRBV9	TRBJ2-5	ASTPEGRTGETQY
TRBV6-1	TRBJ2-1	ASSEFPPGAGTSLVHEQF
TRBV29-1	TRBJ1-1	SVGVLEAF
TRBV5-1	TRBJ2-7	ASSFEPEDRRSYEQY
TRBV5-6	TRBJ1-1	ASSSDRGLTEAF
TRBV7-2	TRBJ2-7	ASSLAGTGSHEQY
TRBV20-1	TRBJ2-3	SAHGGALAGEGTSTDTQY
TRBV24-1	TRBJ2-1	ATSDGLTSGSYNEQF
TRBV7-3	TRBJ2-2	ASSLNPGSNTGELF
TRBV6-1	TRBJ2-7	ASSSPGQASYEQY
TRBV20-1	TRBJ2-1	SARDTAATQPYNEQF
TRBV3-1	TRBJ2-1	ASSQVDSGLLNEQF
TRBV19	TRBJ1-1	ASVEGHLGRDETEAF
TRBV28	TRBJ2-7	ASSFPPGGTSTYEQY
TRBV28	TRBJ2-6	ASSLYGDSGANVLT
TRBV24-1	TRBJ2-3	ATSDPRLAGGEDTQY
TRBV6-2/TRBV6-3	TRBJ2-2	ASSDSGWDTGELF
TRBV4-3	TRBJ2-7	ASSQDSTYEQY
TRBV5-4	TRBJ2-7	ASQGHGQTSYEQY
TRBV10-3	TRBJ2-7	APRQAQGYEQY
TRBV20-1	TRBJ2-5	SASGGTIQETQY
TRBV6-2/TRBV6-3	TRBJ2-7	ASSYSGLFPYEQY
TRBV20-1	TRBJ2-7	SASGRAYEQY
TRBV29-1	TRBJ2-1	SGETGTTKSYNEQF
TRBV3-1	TRBJ2-1	ASSLGDRAQF
TRBV12-3/TRBV12-4	TRBJ1-1	ASSLTRRPEAF
TRBV20-1	TRBJ2-3	SAQLAGGADTQY
TRBV4-1	TRBJ1-1	ASSQVGDTEAF
TRBV20-1	TRBJ1-2	SAKEVNLPYGYT
TRBV27	TRBJ2-7	ASSLREGFYEQY
TRBV30	TRBJ1-1	AWSKYSTEAF
TRBV15	TRBJ1-2	ATSRDKTGGYT
TRBV7-3	TRBJ2-1	ASSLSSGGNEQF
TRBV11-2	TRBJ2-1	ASSFVGLAGVGEQF
TRBV20-1	TRBJ2-1	SARDYGGGPYNEQF
TRBV18	TRBJ1-2	ASSPPGQGVYGYT
TRBV5-6	TRBJ1-1	ASSWAGRMNTEAF
TRBV27	TRBJ2-3	ASSLSCGRNTQY
TRBV9	TRBJ1-1	ASSALSGQLNTEAF
TRBV11-2	TRBJ2-6	ASSLGGQGGANVLT
TRBV4-1	TRBJ2-2	ASSRGLAGGMNTGELF
TRBV14	TRBJ1-1	ASSRTVGNTEAF
TRBV4-3	TRBJ2-3	ASSQELAGGILTDTQY
TRBV9	TRBJ2-7	ASGPVAGGWYEQY
TRBV12-5	TRBJ2-1	ASGLVQGPSYNEQF
TRBV18	TRBJ1-3	ASSPGTGDSGNTIY
TRBV18	TRBJ2-5	ASSPPSRKETQY
TRBV20-1	TRBJ2-7	SARDGGSDDEQY
TRBV10-3	TRBJ2-7	AISVETGPYEQY
TRBV12-3/TRBV12-4	TRBJ1-2	ASSLSSTGSSYT
TRBV11-2	TRBJ1-2	ASSPRTGDGYT